These 2 T cell receptor beta chains share one sample of origin, sequenced in a study of cytomegalovirus exposure and HLA in healthy donors. Use of 60 Vbeta and 13 Jbeta primers characterized the PCR. This table comes from immunoSEQ multiplex PCR, and its TCRdb copy is limited to in-frame clones, with some not included. Altogether about 200,000 clones are present, 80% to 85% being singletons, with the ten largest covering 6.5%. The sequenced sample was PBMCs. The receptors were sampled from a woman aged 45-60 years in good health and CMV-seropositive.

The chain combines TRBV28 with TRBJ2-7, with 12 bases fitting TRBD1. Germline CDR1 is MDHEN and CDR2 is SYDVKM. With 6 bases clipped from V and 7 bases from J, the junction kept 7 bases outside the gene matches. The CDR3 runs to 14 residues. CDR3 region: CASSSGTGGEEQYF. Written as DNA, the CDR3 is TGTGCCAGCAGCTCCGGGACAGGGGGCGAGGAGCAGTACTTC.

CDR3 residues: CASSDEGVDTQYF. Written as DNA, the CDR3 is TGTGCCAGCAGTGACGAGGGGGTAGATACGCAGTATTTT. This chain connects TRBV6-1 to TRBJ2-3, with a tentative D call TRBD1 (6 bases). The V and J ends lost 3 bases and 5 bases respectively, with 9 bases between them. In germline, CDR1 is MNHNS, CDR2 SASEGT. This CDR3 comprises 13 residues.